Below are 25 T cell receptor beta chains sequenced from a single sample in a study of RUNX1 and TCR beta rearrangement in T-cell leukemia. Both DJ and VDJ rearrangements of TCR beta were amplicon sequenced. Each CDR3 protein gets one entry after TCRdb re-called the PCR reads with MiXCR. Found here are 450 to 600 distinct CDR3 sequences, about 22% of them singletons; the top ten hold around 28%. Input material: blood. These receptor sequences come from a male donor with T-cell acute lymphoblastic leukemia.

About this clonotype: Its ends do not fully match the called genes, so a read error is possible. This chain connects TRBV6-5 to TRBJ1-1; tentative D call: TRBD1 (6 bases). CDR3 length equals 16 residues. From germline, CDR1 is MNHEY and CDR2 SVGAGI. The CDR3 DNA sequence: TGTGCCGGCAGTTACGTCAGGGGCCTTATCCCCACTGAAGCTTTCTTT. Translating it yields CAGSYVRGLIPTEAFF.

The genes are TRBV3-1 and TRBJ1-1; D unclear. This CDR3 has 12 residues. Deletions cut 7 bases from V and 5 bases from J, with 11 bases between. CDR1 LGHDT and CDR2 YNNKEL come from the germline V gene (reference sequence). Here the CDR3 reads CASTDLRTEAFF. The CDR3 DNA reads TGTGCCAGCACAGACTTGAGGACTGAAGCTTTCTTT.

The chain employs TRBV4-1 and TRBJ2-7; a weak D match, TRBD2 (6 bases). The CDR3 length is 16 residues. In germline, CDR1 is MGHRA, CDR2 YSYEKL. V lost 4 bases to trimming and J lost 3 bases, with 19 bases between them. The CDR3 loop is CASSLTARDWYYEQYF. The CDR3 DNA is TGCGCCAGCAGCCTGACGGCTCGGGACTGGTACTACGAGCAGTACTTC.

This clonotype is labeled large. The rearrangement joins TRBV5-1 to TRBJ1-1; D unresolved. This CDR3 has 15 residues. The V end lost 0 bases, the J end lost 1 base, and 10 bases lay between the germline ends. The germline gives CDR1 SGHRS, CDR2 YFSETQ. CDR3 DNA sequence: TGCGCCAGCAGCTTGGGAGGGTCCGGGAACACTGAAGCTTTCTTT. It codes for CASSLGGSGNTEAFF.

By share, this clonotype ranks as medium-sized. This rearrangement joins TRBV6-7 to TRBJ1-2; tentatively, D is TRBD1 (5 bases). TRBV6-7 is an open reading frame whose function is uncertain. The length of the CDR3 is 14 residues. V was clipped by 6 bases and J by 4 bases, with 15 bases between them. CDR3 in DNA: TGTGCCAGCAGATTTCCGGGACGCCCCTATGGCTACACCTTC. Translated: CASRFPGRPYGYTF.

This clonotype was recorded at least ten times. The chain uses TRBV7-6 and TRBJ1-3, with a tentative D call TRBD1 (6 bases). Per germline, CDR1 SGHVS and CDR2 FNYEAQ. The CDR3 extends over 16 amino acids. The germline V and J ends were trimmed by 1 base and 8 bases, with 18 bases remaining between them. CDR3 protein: CASSLVTGQPDYTIYF. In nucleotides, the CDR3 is TGTGCCAGCAGCTTAGTGACAGGCCAGCCCGATTACACCATATATTTT.

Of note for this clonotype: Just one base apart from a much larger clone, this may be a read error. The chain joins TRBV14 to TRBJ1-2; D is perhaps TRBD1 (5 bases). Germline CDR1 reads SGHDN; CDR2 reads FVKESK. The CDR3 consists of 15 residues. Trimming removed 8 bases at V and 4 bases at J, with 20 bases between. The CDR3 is CASGPDEGRPYGYTF. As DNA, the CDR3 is TGTGCCAGCGGCCCCGACGAGGGACGCCCCTATGGCTACACCTTC.

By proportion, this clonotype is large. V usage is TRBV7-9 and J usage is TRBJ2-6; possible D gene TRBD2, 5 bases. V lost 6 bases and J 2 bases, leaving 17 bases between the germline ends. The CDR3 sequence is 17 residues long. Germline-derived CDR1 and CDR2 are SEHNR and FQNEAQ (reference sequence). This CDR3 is CASSDGLITAGANVLTF. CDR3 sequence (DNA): TGTGCCAGCAGTGACGGACTTATTACAGCTGGGGCCAACGTCCTGACTTTC.

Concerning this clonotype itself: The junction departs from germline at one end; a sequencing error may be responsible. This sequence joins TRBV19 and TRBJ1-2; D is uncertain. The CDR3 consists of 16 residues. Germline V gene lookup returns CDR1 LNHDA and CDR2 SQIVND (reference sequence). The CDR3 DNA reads TGTGCCAGTAGTATGTTTGGAGGGATCCCCAACTATGGCCACACCTTC. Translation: CASSMFGGIPNYGHTF.

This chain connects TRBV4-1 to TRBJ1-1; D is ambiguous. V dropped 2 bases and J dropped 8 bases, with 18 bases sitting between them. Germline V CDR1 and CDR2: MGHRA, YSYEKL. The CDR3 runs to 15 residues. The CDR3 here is CASSQPASGGREAFF. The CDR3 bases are TGCGCCAGCAGCCAACCGGCCTCCGGAGGGAGAGAAGCTTTCTTT.

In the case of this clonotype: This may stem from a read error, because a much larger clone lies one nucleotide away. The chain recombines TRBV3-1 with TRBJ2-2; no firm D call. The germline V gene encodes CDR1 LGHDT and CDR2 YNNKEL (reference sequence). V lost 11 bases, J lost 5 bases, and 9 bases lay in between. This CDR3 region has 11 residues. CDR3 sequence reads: CASYKTGELFF. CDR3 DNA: TGTGCCTCCTACAAGACCGGGGAGCTGTTTTTT.

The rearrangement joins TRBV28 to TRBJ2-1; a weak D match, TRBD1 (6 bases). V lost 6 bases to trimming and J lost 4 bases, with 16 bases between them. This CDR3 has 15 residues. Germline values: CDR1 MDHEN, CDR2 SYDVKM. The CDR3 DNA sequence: TGTGCCAGCAGGCCGACCGGAGGACAGTACAATGAGCAGTTCTTC. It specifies CASRPTGGQYNEQFF.

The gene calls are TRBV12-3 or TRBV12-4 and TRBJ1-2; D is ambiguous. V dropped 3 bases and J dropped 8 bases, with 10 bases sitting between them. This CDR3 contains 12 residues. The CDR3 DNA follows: TGTGCCAGCAGTTTCGCCGAAAGCGGCTACACCTTC. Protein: CASSFAESGYTF.

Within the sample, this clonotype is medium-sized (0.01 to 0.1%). CDR3 in DNA: TGTGCCAGCAGCTTATTGGTGGAGAGTGGGGCTTTCTTT. Its protein product is CASSLLVESGAFF. The chain links TRBV7-6 to TRBJ1-1; unclear D gene. Trimming shortened V by 2 bases and J by 11 bases, and 15 bases separated the two germline ends. The CDR3 sequence is 13 residues long. Germline assignment: CDR1 SGHVS and CDR2 FNYEAQ.

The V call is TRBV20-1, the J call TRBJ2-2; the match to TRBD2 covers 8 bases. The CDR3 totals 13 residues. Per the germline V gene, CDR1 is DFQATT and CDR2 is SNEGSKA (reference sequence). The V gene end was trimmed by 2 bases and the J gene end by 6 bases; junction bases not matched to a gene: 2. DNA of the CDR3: TGCAGTGCTAGATCGGGAGGGCCCGGGGAGCTGTTTTTT. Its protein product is CSARSGGPGELFF.

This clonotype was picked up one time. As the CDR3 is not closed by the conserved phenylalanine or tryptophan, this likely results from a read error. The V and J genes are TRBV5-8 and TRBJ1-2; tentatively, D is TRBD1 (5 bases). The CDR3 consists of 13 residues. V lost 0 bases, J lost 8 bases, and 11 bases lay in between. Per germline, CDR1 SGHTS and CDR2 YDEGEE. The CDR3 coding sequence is TGTGCCAGCAGCTTGGCCGTCGGGGGGGGCTACACCCTC. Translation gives CASSLAVGGGYTL.

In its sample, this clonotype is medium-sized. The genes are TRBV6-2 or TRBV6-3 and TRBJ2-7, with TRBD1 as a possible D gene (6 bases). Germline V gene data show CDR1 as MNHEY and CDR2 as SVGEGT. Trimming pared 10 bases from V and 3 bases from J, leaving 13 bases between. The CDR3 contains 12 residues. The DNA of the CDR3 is TGTGCCACCGCGGACAGCCTCTACGAGCAGTACTTC. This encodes CATADSLYEQYF.

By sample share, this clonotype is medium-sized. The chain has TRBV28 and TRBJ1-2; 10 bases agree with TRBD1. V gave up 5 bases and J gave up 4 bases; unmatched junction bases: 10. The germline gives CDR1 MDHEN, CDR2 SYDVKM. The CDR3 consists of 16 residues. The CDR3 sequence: CASSRDRGRPVYGYTF. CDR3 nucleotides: TGTGCCAGCAGTCGAGACAGGGGGCGCCCAGTCTATGGCTACACCTTC.

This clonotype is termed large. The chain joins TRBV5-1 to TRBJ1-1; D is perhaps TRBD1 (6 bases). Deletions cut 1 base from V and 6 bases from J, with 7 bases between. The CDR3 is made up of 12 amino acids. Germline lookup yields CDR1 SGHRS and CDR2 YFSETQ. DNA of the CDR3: TGCGCCAGCAGCTTGAAGGGGGCTGAAGCTTTCTTT. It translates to CASSLKGAEAFF.

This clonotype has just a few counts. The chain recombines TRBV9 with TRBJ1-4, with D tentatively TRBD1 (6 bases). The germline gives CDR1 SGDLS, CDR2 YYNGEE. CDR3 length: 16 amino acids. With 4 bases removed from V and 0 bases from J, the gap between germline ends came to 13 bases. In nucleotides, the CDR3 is TGTGCCAGCAGCTCCCAGGGGAAAGCAACTAATGAAAAACTGTTTTTT. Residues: CASSSQGKATNEKLFF.

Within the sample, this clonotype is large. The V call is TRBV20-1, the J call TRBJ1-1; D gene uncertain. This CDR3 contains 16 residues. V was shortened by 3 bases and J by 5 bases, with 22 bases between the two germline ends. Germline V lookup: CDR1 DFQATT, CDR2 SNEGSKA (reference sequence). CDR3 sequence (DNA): TGCAGTGCTAGTGGGTGGGGAGACCCGAGGACGACTGAAGCTTTCTTT. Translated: CSASGWGDPRTTEAFF.

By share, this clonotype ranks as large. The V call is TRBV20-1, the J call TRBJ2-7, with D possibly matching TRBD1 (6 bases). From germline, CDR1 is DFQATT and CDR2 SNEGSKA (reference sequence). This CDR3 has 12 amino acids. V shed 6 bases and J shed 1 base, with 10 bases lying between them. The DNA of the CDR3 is TGCAGTGCCGAAACAGGGTCCTACGAGCAGTACTTC. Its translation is CSAETGSYEQYF.

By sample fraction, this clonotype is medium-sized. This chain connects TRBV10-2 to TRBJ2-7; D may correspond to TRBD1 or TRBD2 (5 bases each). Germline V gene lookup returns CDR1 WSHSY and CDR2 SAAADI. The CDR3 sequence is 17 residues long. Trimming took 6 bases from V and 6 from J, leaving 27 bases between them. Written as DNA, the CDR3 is TGCGCCAGCAGACGTCCAAAGGGGCTAGCTCAGTTTAGCGAGCAGTACTTC. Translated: CASRRPKGLAQFSEQYF.

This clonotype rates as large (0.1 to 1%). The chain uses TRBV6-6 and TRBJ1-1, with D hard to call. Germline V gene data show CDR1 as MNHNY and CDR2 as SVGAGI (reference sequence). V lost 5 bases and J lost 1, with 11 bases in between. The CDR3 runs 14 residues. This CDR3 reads CASSRLVSNTEAFF. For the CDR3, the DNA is TGTGCCAGCAGTCGCCTCGTCTCGAACACTGAAGCTTTCTTT.

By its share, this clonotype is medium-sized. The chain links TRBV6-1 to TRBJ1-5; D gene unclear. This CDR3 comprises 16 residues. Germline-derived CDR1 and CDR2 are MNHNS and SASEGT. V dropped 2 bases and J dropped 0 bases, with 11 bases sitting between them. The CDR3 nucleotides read TGTGCCAGCAGTGAAATGGGTCAATATAGCAATCAGCCCCAGCATTTT. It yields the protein CASSEMGQYSNQPQHF.